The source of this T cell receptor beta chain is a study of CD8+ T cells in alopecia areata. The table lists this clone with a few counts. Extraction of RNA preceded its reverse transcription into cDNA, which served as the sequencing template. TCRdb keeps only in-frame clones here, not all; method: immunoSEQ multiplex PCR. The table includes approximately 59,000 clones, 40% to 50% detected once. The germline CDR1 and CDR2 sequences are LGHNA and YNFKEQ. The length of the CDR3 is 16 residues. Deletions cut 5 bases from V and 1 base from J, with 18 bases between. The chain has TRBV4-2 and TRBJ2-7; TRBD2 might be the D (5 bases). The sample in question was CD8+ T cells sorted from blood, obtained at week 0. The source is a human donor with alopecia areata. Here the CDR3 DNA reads TGTGCCAGCAGCTTGGTCCGGGTCGGGGATTCCTACGAGCAGTACTTC. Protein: CASSLVRVGDSYEQYF.